Listed below are T cell receptor beta chains from one sample, sequenced in a study of shared clonotypes between healthy human individuals. Sequenced by immunoSEQ multiplex PCR; TCRdb stores in-frame clones only, minus some. Of about 1 million clones detected, 75% appear once; the ten largest clones hold 1.5%. Sequenced sample: memory CD4+ T cells sorted from blood. All receptors come from a man aged 18 to 30 in good health. Each CDR3 is given with its conserved first and last residue. D genes are given only for firm matches. Expanded clones get a size class; other rows say once, few or many, or leave the size out.

>TRBJ2-4|-|TRBV5-4|TRBD1
TGTGCCAGCAGCCCGGGACAGGGGTTCGACATTCAGTACTTC
CASSPGQGFDIQYF
>TRBJ1-5|-|TRBV28|-
TGTGCCAGCAGTTTTCTAAACTTATCGGGCAGAAATCAGCCCCAGCATTTT
CASSFLNLSGRNQPQHF
>TRBJ2-7|-|TRBV29-1|TRBD1
TGCAGCGCACTGGGACAGGTGGTAAGGGAGCAGTACTTC
CSALGQVVREQYF
>TRBJ1-1|-|TRBV18|TRBD1
TGTGCCAGCTCACCATCGGACAGGGGGGCGAACACTGAAGCTTTCTTT
CASSPSDRGANTEAFF
>TRBJ2-5|-|TRBV5-4|-
TGTGCCAGCAGCTTAGGGGGGGAGGGGACCCAGTACTTC
CASSLGGEGTQYF
>TRBJ1-4|few|TRBV2|TRBD1
TGTGCCAGCAGTGAAGAGGGACAGGGTAATGAAAAACTGTTTTTT
CASSEEGQGNEKLFF
>TRBJ2-1|-|TRBV2|TRBD2
TGTGCCAGCAGTGAAACCCCAGCGGGAGTAGGGAATGAGCAGTTCTTC
CASSETPAGVGNEQFF
>TRBJ1-4|few|TRBV16|-
TGTGCCAGCAGCCAGCTACAGGGTAGCGAAAAACTGTTTTTT
CASSQLQGSEKLFF
>TRBJ2-1|-|TRBV5-1|TRBD2
TGCGCCAGCAGAGGACTAGCATACAATGAGCAGTTCTTC
CASRGLAYNEQFF
>TRBJ2-3|-|TRBV7-6|-
TGTGCCAGCAGCTTAAACGTGCAGGTTGGTACGCAGTATTTT
CASSLNVQVGTQYF
>TRBJ2-5|-|TRBV5-4|TRBD2
TGTGCCAGCAGCTTGGCAACTAGCGGACAAGAGACCCAGTACTTC
CASSLATSGQETQYF
>TRBJ2-2|-|TRBV28|TRBD1
TGTGCCAGCAGTTTATTCCGGCAGGGGGTCGGGGAGCTGTTTTTT
CASSLFRQGVGELFF
>TRBJ2-1|-|TRBV9|-
TGTGCCAGCAGCGTAGGTGGCGATGAGCAGTTCTTC
CASSVGGDEQFF
>TRBJ2-3|-|TRBV7-7|-
TGTGCTAGCAGCTTAGGTGTGGGGGGCGCAGATACGCAGTATTTT
CASSLGVGGADTQYF